This TCR beta chain was identified in a study of response to subunit inactivated influenza vaccine. Study-wide points: The authors proposed limited new T cell recruitment per seasonal influenza vaccination.

Ten or more counts support this clonotype. The antigen remains unidentified. The CDR3 extends over 13 amino acids. In germline, CDR1 is MNHNY, CDR2 SVGAGI (reference sequence). V lost 5 bases and J lost 5; bases outside the gene matches: 5. One entry per CDR3 protein, called by TCRdb with MiXCR from the RT-PCR reads. The sample has roughly 700,000 distinct CDR3 sequences, around 14% seen once. The specimen comprised PBMCs from blood, sampled less than 15 days before vaccination. The rearrangement uses TRBV6-6 and TRBJ2-5, with 7 bases identical to TRBD2. The receptor was isolated from a man between 45 and 60 years old who received an inactivated influenza vaccine. The CDR3 protein is CASSPTSRETQYF. For the CDR3, the DNA is TGTGCCAGCAGTCCGACTAGCCGGGAGACCCAGTACTTC.